The 29 T cell receptor beta chains below come from one sample, sequenced in a study of patients with pleural tuberculosis. MiXCR was run by TCRdb on the reads, yielding one entry per CDR3 protein. The sample holds around 50,000 distinct CDR3 sequences; 7.3% are singletons and the top ten take around 15%. The source of these receptors is a human donor with pleural tuberculosis.

This clonotype was seen at least ten times. This chain joins TRBV12-3 or TRBV12-4 and TRBJ1-1; TRBD1 is a possible D gene (6 bases). This CDR3 spans 13 amino acids. Trimming shortened V by 3 bases and J by 8 bases, and 13 bases separated the two germline ends. DNA of the CDR3: TGTGCCAGCAGTTTTAATTTGGGGGCCGAAGCTTTCTTT. It translates to CASSFNLGAEAFF.

This clonotype was detected ten times or more. The chain employs TRBV20-1 and TRBJ2-3; D not resolved. The CDR3 extends over 13 amino acids. From germline, CDR1 is DFQATT and CDR2 SNEGSKA (reference sequence). The V end lost 2 bases, the J end lost 2 bases, and 8 bases lay between the germline ends. The CDR3 nucleotides are TGCAGTGCTAGAAGTCCGGACACAGATACGCAGTATTTT. Translating it yields CSARSPDTDTQYF.

J is TRBJ1-1 and V is TRBV12-3 or TRBV12-4, with D unclear. The CDR3 sequence is 13 residues long. V was trimmed by 7 bases and J by 3 bases, leaving 12 bases between them. CDR3 in DNA: TGTGCCAGCACCACAACGGCCTACACTGAAGCTTTCTTT. Protein sequence: CASTTTAYTEAFF.

This clonotype was seen at least ten times. This chain joins TRBV11-2 and TRBJ2-1; 10 nucleotides align to TRBD2. The V and J ends lost 6 bases and 8 bases, in that order; junction bases with no gene match: 10. Germline values: CDR1 SGHAT, CDR2 FQNNGV. The CDR3 totals 15 residues. The CDR3 nucleotides are TGTGCCAGCAGTAATATAGCGGGAGGCGGGTATGAGCAGTTCTTC. Protein: CASSNIAGGGYEQFF.

The chain has TRBV19 and TRBJ2-1; 7 bases are shared with TRBD2. Germline V gene data show CDR1 as LNHDA and CDR2 as SQIVND (reference sequence). The CDR3 is made up of 14 amino acids. J gave up 4 bases and V 5 bases, and 5 bases lay outside the gene matches. CDR3 in amino acids: CASSGDYPYNEQFF. The CDR3 DNA reads as TGTGCCAGTAGTGGGGACTACCCTTACAATGAGCAGTTCTTC.

The sample holds many counts of this clonotype. The chain carries TRBV4-1 and TRBJ1-4; no clear D. V was trimmed by 4 bases and J by 0 bases, leaving 12 bases between them. Germline loops: CDR1 MGHRA, CDR2 YSYEKL. The CDR3 length is 16 residues. The CDR3, as DNA: TGCGCCAGCAGCCTCTCAAACTACGCAACTAATGAAAAACTGTTTTTT. This sequence encodes CASSLSNYATNEKLFF.

This clonotype was observed many times. The genes are TRBV2 and TRBJ1-1, with a possible D match to TRBD1 (6 bases). The CDR3 extends over 13 amino acids. V lost 4 bases, J lost 5 bases, and 11 bases lay in between. Germline loops: CDR1 SNHLY, CDR2 FYNNEI. CDR3 sequence (DNA): TGTGCCAGCAGTGTCCAGGGGCGAACTGAAGCTTTCTTT. Encoded protein: CASSVQGRTEAFF.

This clonotype was recorded many times. The CDR3 sequence: CSAPKTAGSGTEAFF. In DNA form, the CDR3 reads TGCAGTGCTCCCAAAACGGCAGGGTCTGGCACTGAAGCTTTCTTT. The chain has TRBV20-1 and TRBJ1-1; maybe TRBD1 (5 bases). The ends were cut back, 5 bases at V and 4 bases at J, with 20 bases in the middle. Germline CDR1 DFQATT, CDR2 SNEGSKA (reference sequence). This CDR3 spans 15 amino acids.

In this sample, this clonotype turned up many times. The chain couples TRBV20-1 to TRBJ1-5; D ambiguous. V was pared by 0 bases and J by 4 bases, with 13 bases between. Germline values: CDR1 DFQATT, CDR2 SNEGSKA (reference sequence). The CDR3 is 15 amino acids. The CDR3, as DNA: TGCAGTGCTAGAGATTACGCGACGGGGAATCAGCCCCAGCATTTT. Its translation: CSARDYATGNQPQHF.

This clonotype was observed at least ten times. This sequence joins TRBV12-3 or TRBV12-4 and TRBJ2-1; D perhaps matches TRBD1 (6 bases). Trimming took 7 bases from V and 8 from J, leaving 21 bases between them. This CDR3 has 15 residues. The CDR3 DNA sequence: TGTGCCAGCACCCTAGAAGGGGGAGTTAGGGATGAGCAGTTCTTC. It specifies CASTLEGGVRDEQFF.

V usage is TRBV11-1 and J usage is TRBJ2-3; D remains ambiguous. The CDR3 length is 15 residues. V gave up 5 bases and J gave up 1 base, with 13 bases separating them. Germline CDR1 and CDR2: SGHAT and FQDESV (reference sequence). The CDR3 reads CASSLRSVGTDTQYF. The CDR3 DNA sequence: TGTGCCAGCAGCCTTCGGTCCGTGGGCACAGATACGCAGTATTTT. Variable domain in full (rest from reference TRBV11-1 and TRBJ2-3): EAEVAQSPRYKITEKSQAVAFWCDPISGHATLYWYRQILGQGPELLVQFQDESVVDDSQLPKDRFSAERLKGVDSTLKIQPAELGDSAMYLCASSLRSVGTDTQYFGPGTRLTVL.

This clonotype was counted at least ten times. This rearrangement joins TRBV11-2 to TRBJ2-3, with TRBD2 matching 10 bases. This CDR3 has 15 residues. With 6 bases clipped from V and 1 base from J, the junction kept 4 bases outside the gene matches. Germline-derived CDR1 and CDR2 are SGHAT and FQNNGV. The CDR3 is CASRTGTSGTDTQYF. CDR3 nucleotide sequence: TGTGCCAGCAGGACGGGGACTAGCGGCACAGATACGCAGTATTTT.

This clonotype was detected many times. The genes are TRBV2 and TRBJ2-3; 11 bases line up with TRBD2. V trimming: 5 bases; J trimming: 4 bases; junction bases outside the gene matches: 8. The CDR3 runs 16 residues. CDR1 and CDR2 from the germline V gene are SNHLY and FYNNEI. This chain's CDR3 is CASSQLAGDPPDTQYF. The CDR3 DNA reads as TGTGCCAGCAGTCAACTAGCGGGAGATCCTCCAGATACGCAGTATTTT.

This clonotype has ten or more counts. The genes are TRBV20-1 and TRBJ2-7; 10 positions match TRBD2. V trimming: 8 bases; J trimming: 2 bases; junction bases outside the gene matches: 6. Looked up from germline, CDR1 is DFQATT and CDR2 is SNEGSKA (reference sequence). The CDR3 has 13 amino acids. The CDR3 is CSPGLASAYEQYF. The CDR3 nucleotides are TGCAGTCCGGGACTAGCGAGCGCCTACGAGCAGTACTTC.

In its sample, this clonotype was seen a few times. The rearrangement links TRBV29-1 to TRBJ2-2; 7 nucleotides agree with TRBD1. This CDR3 spans 14 amino acids. The V gene's germline CDR1 is SQVTM and CDR2 ANQGSEA. The V segment lost 5 bases and the J segment 3 bases; nucleotides outside the gene matches: 6. The CDR3 here is CSVPTGYDTGELFF. CDR3 sequence (DNA): TGCAGCGTTCCGACAGGGTACGACACCGGGGAGCTGTTTTTT.

The chain links TRBV13 to TRBJ1-4; no clear D. The CDR3 is 14 residues long. Germline loops: CDR1 PRHDT, CDR2 FYEKMQ (reference sequence). V dropped 3 bases and J dropped 4 bases, with 9 bases sitting between them. This CDR3 is CASSFSLNNEKLFF. CDR3 bases: TGTGCCAGCAGCTTCTCACTGAATAATGAAAAACTGTTTTTT. Full variable domain (missing parts from reference TRBV13 and TRBJ1-4): AAGVIQSPRHLIKEKRETATLKCYPIPRHDTVYWYQQGPGQDPQFLISFYEKMQSDKGSIPDRFSAQQFSDYHSELNMSSLELGDSALYFCASSFSLNNEKLFFGSGTQLSVL.

The genes are TRBV20-1 and TRBJ2-7, with a tentative D call TRBD1 (6 bases). The V gene lost 4 bases and the J gene lost 2 bases, with 12 bases spanning the gap. There are 13 residues in the CDR3. The germline CDR1 and CDR2 sequences are DFQATT and SNEGSKA (reference sequence). CDR3 sequence: CSATGTTPYEQYV. CDR3 nucleotides: TGCAGTGCTACTGGGACAACCCCCTACGAGCAGTACGTC.

At least ten counts were recorded for this clonotype. V gene TRBV11-2 combines with J gene TRBJ1-2; D unclear. CDR1 is SGHAT, CDR2 FQNNGV, per germline. V was clipped by 1 base and J by 4 bases, with 10 bases between them. This CDR3 has 14 amino acids. The CDR3 DNA follows: TGTGCCAGCAGCTTAGGCGGACTGTTCTATGGCTACACCTTC. This gives the protein CASSLGGLFYGYTF.

This clonotype has at least ten counts. The chain employs TRBV27 and TRBJ2-7; D is perhaps TRBD1 (5 bases). The CDR3 length is 13 residues. Trimming stripped 2 bases from V and 5 bases from J, with 10 bases between. Germline loops: CDR1 MNHEY, CDR2 SMNVEV (reference sequence). The CDR3 DNA is TGTGCCAGCAGTTTACAGGGTTCGCACGAGCAGTACTTC. Translation gives CASSLQGSHEQYF.

For this clonotype: This sequence may be a read error, since a much larger clone differs from it by one base. DNA for the CDR3: TGTGCCAGCAGCTTAAACACAGTTGCCCACTATGGCTACATCTTC. This encodes CASSLNTVAHYGYIF. The V and J genes are TRBV5-4 and TRBJ1-2; D remains unclear. This CDR3 spans 15 amino acids. Germline CDR1 is SGHNT and CDR2 is YYREEE (reference sequence).

The table lists this clonotype with many counts. The chain carries TRBV12-3 or TRBV12-4 and TRBJ2-1; TRBD2 aligns across 9 bases. CDR3 size: 15 residues. Trimming took 8 bases from V and 6 from J; bases not matched to a gene: 11. The CDR3, as DNA: TGTGCCAGCTGCCCCGGGACTAGCTTACTCAATGAGCAGTTCTTC. This gives the protein CASCPGTSLLNEQFF.

CDR3 protein: CASSLVAGSSYNEQFF. CDR3 sequence (DNA): TGTGCCAGCAGCTTAGTGGCGGGAAGCTCCTACAATGAGCAGTTCTTC. The chain couples TRBV11-1 to TRBJ2-1, with D possibly being TRBD2 (6 bases). This CDR3 has 16 amino acids. Germline CDR1 and CDR2: SGHAT and FQDESV (reference sequence). Trimming removed 1 base at V and 0 bases at J, with 10 bases between.

This clonotype was picked up many times. The chain has TRBV11-1 and TRBJ2-1; 13 bases map to TRBD2. There are 16 residues in the CDR3. The trim removed 1 base at V and 8 bases at J, leaving 5 bases unmatched. CDR1 is SGHAT and CDR2 is FQDESV in the germline V gene (reference sequence). This CDR3 is CASSLVGLAGAHEQFF. The DNA of the CDR3 is TGTGCCAGCAGCTTAGTAGGACTAGCGGGAGCCCATGAGCAGTTCTTC.

This clonotype has at least ten counts. The CDR3 DNA reads TGTGCCAGCAGTATGACTGACAATGAGCAGTTCTTC. Its protein is CASSMTDNEQFF. The J gene is TRBJ2-1, the V gene TRBV6-2 or TRBV6-3; D is unresolved. CDR1 and CDR2 from the germline V gene are MNHEY and SVGEGT. Trimming left V 5 bases short and J 5 bases short, with 7 bases between. The CDR3 runs to 12 residues.

This clonotype occurred many times. V is TRBV2 and J is TRBJ2-1; TRBD2 agrees at 10 bases. This CDR3 spans 14 amino acids. Germline CDR1 is SNHLY and CDR2 is FYNNEI. With V trimmed by 10 bases and J by 5 bases, 8 bases remained unmatched. The CDR3 nucleotides read TGTGCCACCATTCTAGCGGGAGTCAACAATGAGCAGTTCTTC. This encodes CATILAGVNNEQFF. The full variable domain, its missing parts supplied by reference TRBV2 and TRBJ2-1, is EPEVTQTPSHQVTQMGQEVILRCVPISNHLYFYWYRQILGQKVEFLVSFYNNEISEKSEIFDDQFSVERPDGSNFTLKIRSTKLEDSAMYFCATILAGVNNEQFFGPGTRLTVL.

This clonotype was detected many times. The genes are TRBV12-3 or TRBV12-4 and TRBJ2-3; 10 nucleotides line up with TRBD2. The CDR3 consists of 15 residues. Unmatched junction bases numbered 8, after V lost 7 bases and J lost 4 bases. This CDR3 reads CASTRLAGVPDTQYF. The DNA for the CDR3 is TGTGCCAGCACCAGGCTAGCGGGAGTACCAGATACGCAGTATTTT.

This clonotype occurred many times. The rearrangement joins TRBV27 to TRBJ2-1; 10 bases are a match to TRBD2. Germline V gives CDR1 MNHEY, CDR2 SMNVEV (reference sequence). J was trimmed by 3 bases and V by 0 bases; bases with no gene match: 8. The CDR3 sequence is 18 residues long. CDR3 sequence reads: CASSLSGVGTSVYNEQFF. The DNA for the CDR3 is TGTGCCAGCAGTTTATCCGGGGTGGGGACTAGCGTCTACAATGAGCAGTTCTTC.

On this clonotype: A read error is possible here, since a much larger clone lies one base away. The V gene is TRBV28, the J gene TRBJ1-5, with D uncertain. The CDR3 runs to 11 residues. Germline CDR1 and CDR2: MDHEN and SYDVKM. In DNA, the CDR3 is TGTGCCAGCCGTACGAATCGGCCCCAGCATTTT. Encoded protein: CASRTNRPQHF.

The rearrangement links TRBV2 to TRBJ2-5; D gene ambiguous. The CDR3 runs 13 residues. The ends were cut back, 6 bases at V and 2 bases at J, with 10 bases in the middle. Germline CDR1 reads SNHLY; CDR2 reads FYNNEI. As DNA, the CDR3 is TGTGCCAGCAGCAGGATGGGGCAAGAGACCCAGTACTTC. Amino acid sequence: CASSRMGQETQYF.